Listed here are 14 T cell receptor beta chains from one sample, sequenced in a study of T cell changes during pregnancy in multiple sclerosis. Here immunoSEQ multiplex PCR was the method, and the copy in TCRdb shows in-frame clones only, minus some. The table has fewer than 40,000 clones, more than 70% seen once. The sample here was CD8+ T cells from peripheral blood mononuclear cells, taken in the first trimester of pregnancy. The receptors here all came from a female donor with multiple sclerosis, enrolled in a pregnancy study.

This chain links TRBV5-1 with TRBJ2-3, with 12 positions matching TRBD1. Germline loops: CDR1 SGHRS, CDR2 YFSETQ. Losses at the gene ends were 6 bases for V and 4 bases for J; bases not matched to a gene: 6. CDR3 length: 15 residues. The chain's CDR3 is CASTPGQGAADTQYF. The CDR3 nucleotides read TGCGCCAGCACCCCGGGACAGGGGGCGGCAGATACGCAGTATTTT.

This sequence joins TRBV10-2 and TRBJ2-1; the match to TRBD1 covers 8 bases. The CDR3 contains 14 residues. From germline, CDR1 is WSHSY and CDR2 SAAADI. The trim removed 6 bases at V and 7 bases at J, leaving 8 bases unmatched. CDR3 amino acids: CASRKTGVFNEQFF. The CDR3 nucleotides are TGCGCCAGCAGAAAGACAGGGGTGTTTAATGAGCAGTTCTTC.

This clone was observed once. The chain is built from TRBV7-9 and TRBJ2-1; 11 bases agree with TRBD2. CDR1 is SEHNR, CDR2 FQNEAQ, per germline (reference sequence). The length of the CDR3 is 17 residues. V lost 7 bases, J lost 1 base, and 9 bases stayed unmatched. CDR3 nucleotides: TGTGCCAGCATCGACTTCCTAGCGGGAGGATCCTACAATGAGCAGTTCTTC. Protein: CASIDFLAGGSYNEQFF. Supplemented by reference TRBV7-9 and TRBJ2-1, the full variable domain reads DTGVSQNPRHKITKRGQNVTFRCDPISEHNRLYWYRQTLGQGPEFLTYFQNEAQLEKSRLLSDRFSAERPKGSFSTLEIQRTEQGDSAMYLCASIDFLAGGSYNEQFFGPGTRLTVL.

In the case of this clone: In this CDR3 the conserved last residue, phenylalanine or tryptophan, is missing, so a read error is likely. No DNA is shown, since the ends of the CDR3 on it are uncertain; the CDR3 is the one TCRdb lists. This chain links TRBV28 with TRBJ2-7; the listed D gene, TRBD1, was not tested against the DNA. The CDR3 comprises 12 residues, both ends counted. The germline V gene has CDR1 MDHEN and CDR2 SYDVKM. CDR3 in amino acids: CASSSRDRAVSP.

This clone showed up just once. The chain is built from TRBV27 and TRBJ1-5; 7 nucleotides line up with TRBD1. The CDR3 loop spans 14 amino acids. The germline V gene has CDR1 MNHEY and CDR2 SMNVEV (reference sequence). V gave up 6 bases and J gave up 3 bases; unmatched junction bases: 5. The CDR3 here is CASSRQGLNQPQHF. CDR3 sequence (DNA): TGTGCCAGCAGCAGACAGGGCCTCAATCAGCCCCAGCATTTT.

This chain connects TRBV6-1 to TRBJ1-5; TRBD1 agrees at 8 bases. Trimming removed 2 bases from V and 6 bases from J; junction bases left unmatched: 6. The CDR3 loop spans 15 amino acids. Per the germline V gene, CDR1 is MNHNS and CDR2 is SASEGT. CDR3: CASSESTGASQPQHF. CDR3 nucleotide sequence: TGTGCCAGCAGTGAATCGACAGGGGCCAGTCAGCCCCAGCATTTT.

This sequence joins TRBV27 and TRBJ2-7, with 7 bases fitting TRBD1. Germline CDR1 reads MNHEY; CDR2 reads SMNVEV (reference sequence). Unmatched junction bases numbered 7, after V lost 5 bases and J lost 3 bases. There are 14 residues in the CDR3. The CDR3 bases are TGTGCCAGCAGTCCGCGACAGGGAATCTACGAGCAGTACTTC. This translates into CASSPRQGIYEQYF.

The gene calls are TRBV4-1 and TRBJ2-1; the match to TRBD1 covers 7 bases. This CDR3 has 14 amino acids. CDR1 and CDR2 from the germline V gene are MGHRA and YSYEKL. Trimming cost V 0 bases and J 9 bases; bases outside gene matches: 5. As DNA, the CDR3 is TGCGCCAGCAGCCAAGACAGGGGGTCGATTGAGCAGTTCTTC. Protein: CASSQDRGSIEQFF.

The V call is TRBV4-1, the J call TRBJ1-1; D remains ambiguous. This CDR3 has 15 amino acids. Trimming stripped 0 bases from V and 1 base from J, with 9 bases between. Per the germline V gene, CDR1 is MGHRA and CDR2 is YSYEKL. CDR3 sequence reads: CASSQDRSPNTEAFF. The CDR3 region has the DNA TGCGCCAGCAGCCAAGATAGAAGCCCGAACACTGAAGCTTTCTTT.

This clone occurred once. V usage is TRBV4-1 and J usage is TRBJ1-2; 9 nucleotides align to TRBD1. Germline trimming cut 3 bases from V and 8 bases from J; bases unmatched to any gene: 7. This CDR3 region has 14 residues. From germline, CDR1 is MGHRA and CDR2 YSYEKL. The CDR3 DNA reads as TGCGCCAGCAGCCACTCCGGGGACAGGGAAGGCTACACCTTC. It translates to CASSHSGDREGYTF.

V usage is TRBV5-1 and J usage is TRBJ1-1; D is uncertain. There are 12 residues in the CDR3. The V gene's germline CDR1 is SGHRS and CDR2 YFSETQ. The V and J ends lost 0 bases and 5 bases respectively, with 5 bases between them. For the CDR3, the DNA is TGCGCCAGCAGCTTGGGCAGGACTGAAGCTTTCTTT. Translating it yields CASSLGRTEAFF.

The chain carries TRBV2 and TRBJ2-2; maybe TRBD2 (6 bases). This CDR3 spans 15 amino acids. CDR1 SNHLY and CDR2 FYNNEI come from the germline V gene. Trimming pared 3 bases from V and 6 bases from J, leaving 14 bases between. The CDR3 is CASSDVWREAGELFF. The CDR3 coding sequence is TGTGCCAGCAGTGATGTATGGCGGGAAGCCGGGGAGCTGTTTTTT.

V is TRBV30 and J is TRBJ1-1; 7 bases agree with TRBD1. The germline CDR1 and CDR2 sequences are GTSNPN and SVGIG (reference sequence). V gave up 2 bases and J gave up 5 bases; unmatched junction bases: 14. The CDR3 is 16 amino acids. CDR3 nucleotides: TGTGCCTGGAGTCTGCAAGACAGGGCGGGGCGGACTGAAGCTTTCTTT. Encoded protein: CAWSLQDRAGRTEAFF.

The CDR3 sequence is CASSGGQGLGWELFF. The CDR3, as DNA: TGCGCCAGCAGCGGGGGACAGGGTCTTGGCTGGGAGCTGTTTTTT. V usage is TRBV5-1 and J usage is TRBJ2-2, with 9 bases matching TRBD1. CDR3 length: 15 residues. V shed 4 bases and J 9 bases; nucleotides not matched to a gene: 10. Germline CDR1 and CDR2: SGHRS and YFSETQ.